The 7 T cell receptor beta chains presented below share a single source sample, sequenced in a study of cytomegalovirus exposure and HLA in healthy donors. The PCR had 60 Vbeta and 13 Jbeta primers. TCRdb's table, derived via immunoSEQ multiplex PCR, lists solely in-frame clones and lacks some. The sample has approximately 110,000 clones. Sequenced material: PBMCs. The receptors shown here come from a man aged 25 to 45 in good health and CMV-seronegative.

Of note for this clone: One junction end disagrees with the germline gene, perhaps due to a read error. The CDR3 protein is CATSRGEGLNTEASF. For the CDR3, the DNA is TGTGCCACCAGCAGAGGGGAGGGGTTGAACACTGAAGCTTCCTTT. This chain uses TRBV15 with TRBJ1-1; D may be TRBD1 (5 bases). This CDR3 is 15 amino acids long. The germline gives CDR1 LNHNV, CDR2 YYDKDF (reference sequence).

This chain connects TRBV15 to TRBJ2-7; 11 bases are a match to TRBD2. The V segment lost 3 bases and the J segment 4 bases; nucleotides outside the gene matches: 2. The CDR3 runs to 14 residues. The V gene's germline CDR1 is LNHNV and CDR2 YYDKDF (reference sequence). The DNA of the CDR3 is TGTGCCACCAGCAGTAGCGGGGGGGTTTACGAGCAGTACTTC. Its protein is CATSSSGGVYEQYF.

J is TRBJ2-3 and V is TRBV9; TRBD2 aligns across 7 bases. The CDR3 has 17 residues. After removal of 0 bases from V and 2 bases from J, the junction contained 9 bases not matched to a gene. The germline V gene encodes CDR1 SGDLS and CDR2 YYNGEE. This chain's CDR3 is CASSVGFGTINTDTQYF. CDR3 DNA: TGTGCCAGCAGCGTAGGATTTGGGACTATAAACACAGATACGCAGTATTTT. Full variable domain (outside the CDR3, taken from reference TRBV9 and TRBJ2-3): DSGVTQTPKHLITATGQRVTLRCSPRSGDLSVYWYQQSLDQGLQFLIQYYNGEERAKGNILERFSAQQFPDLHSELNLSSLELGDSALYFCASSVGFGTINTDTQYFGPGTRLTVL.

The chain has TRBV9 and TRBJ1-1; D is possibly TRBD1 (5 bases). Trimming stripped 0 bases from V and 2 bases from J, with 14 bases between. Germline CDR1 is SGDLS and CDR2 is YYNGEE. The CDR3 spans 16 residues. CDR3 nucleotides: TGTGCCAGCAGCGTAGGGATAGGGAGGGGCAACACTGAAGCTTTCTTT. It encodes CASSVGIGRGNTEAFF.

The gene calls are TRBV30 and TRBJ2-7; 12 bases match TRBD2. CDR1 is GTSNPN and CDR2 is SVGIG in the germline V gene (reference sequence). The CDR3 is 17 residues long. Germline trimming cut 2 bases from V and 2 bases from J; bases unmatched to any gene: 10. CDR3 loop: CAWSQYRTSGAPYEQYF. The CDR3 DNA reads as TGTGCCTGGAGTCAATACCGGACTAGCGGGGCCCCCTACGAGCAGTACTTC.

The chain has TRBV27 and TRBJ2-7; TRBD1 might be the D (6 bases). This CDR3 spans 17 amino acids. With 0 bases removed from V and 1 base from J, the gap between germline ends came to 16 bases. Germline V gives CDR1 MNHEY, CDR2 SMNVEV (reference sequence). The CDR3 nucleotides are TGTGCCAGCAGTTTATCGCCAGGGGCCTTACCTTCCTACGAGCAGTACTTC. Translation: CASSLSPGALPSYEQYF.

The chain recombines TRBV2 with TRBJ2-5; no firm D call. Near its end, the DNA agrees better with TRBJ2-7, so the J call may be wrong. The CDR3 runs 12 residues. Per germline, CDR1 SNHLY and CDR2 FYNNEI. The CDR3 nucleotides read TGTGCCAGCAGATTAGAGACAAACGAGCAGTACTTC. Translated: CASRLETNEQYF.